This T cell receptor beta chain was sequenced during a study of Ad26.COV2.S vaccination and SARS-CoV-2 variants. The treatment denotes: roughly 18 received Ad26.COV2.S at low or high dose, single or two shots; 5 received placebo; per-sample allocation not given. Repertoires come from day 63 after the first vaccine or placebo injection. The assay was immunoSEQ multiplex PCR, and TCRdb's table has in-frame clones only and misses some. The table lists 400,000 to 500,000 clones, 89% of them singletons, with around 2.5% in the top ten. CDR1 and CDR2 from the germline V gene are SNHLY and FYNNEI. The length of the CDR3 is 14 residues. V was pared by 4 bases and J by 8 bases, with 14 bases between.

Sequencing was performed on peripheral blood, taken in a trial of Ad26.COV2.S vaccine versus placebo. This receptor was taken from a person aged 18-65 years who received the Ad26.COV2.S COVID-19 vaccine or a placebo. The rearrangement joins TRBV2 to TRBJ1-4, with a tentative D call TRBD1 (5 bases). This CDR3 reads CASSGAGGVEKLFF. CDR3 in DNA: TGTGCCAGCAGTGGGGCAGGAGGGGTGGAAAAACTGTTTTTT.